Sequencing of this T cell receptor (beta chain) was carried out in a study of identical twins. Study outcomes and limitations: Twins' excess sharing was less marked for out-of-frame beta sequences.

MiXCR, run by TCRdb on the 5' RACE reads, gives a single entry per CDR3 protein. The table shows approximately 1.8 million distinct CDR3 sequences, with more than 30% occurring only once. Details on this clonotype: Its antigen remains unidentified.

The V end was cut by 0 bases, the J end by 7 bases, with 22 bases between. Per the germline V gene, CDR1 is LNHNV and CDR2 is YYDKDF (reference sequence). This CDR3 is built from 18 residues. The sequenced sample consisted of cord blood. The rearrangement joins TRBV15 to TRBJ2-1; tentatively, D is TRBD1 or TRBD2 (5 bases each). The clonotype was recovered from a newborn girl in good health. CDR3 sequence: CATSREGTWGIDVNEQFF. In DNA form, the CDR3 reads TGTGCCACCAGCAGAGAGGGTACATGGGGGATCGACGTGAATGAGCAGTTCTTC. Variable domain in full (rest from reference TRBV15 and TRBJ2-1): DAMVIQNPRYQVTQFGKPVTLSCSQTLNHNVMYWYQQKSSQAPKLLFHYYDKDFNNEADTPDNFQSRRPNTSFCFLDIRSPGLGDTAMYLCATSREGTWGIDVNEQFFGPGTRLTVL.